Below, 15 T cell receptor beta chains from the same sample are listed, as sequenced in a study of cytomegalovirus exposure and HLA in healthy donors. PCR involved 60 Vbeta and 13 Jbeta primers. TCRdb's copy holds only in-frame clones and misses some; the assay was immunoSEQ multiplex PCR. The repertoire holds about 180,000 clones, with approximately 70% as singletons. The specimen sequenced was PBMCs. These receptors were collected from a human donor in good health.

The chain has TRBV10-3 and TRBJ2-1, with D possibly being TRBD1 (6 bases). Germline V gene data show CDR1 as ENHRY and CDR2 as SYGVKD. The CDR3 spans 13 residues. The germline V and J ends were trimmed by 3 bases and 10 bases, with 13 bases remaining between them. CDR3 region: CAISESRDREQFF. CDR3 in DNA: TGTGCCATCAGTGAATCGAGAGACAGGGAGCAGTTCTTC.

CDR3 in DNA: TGTGCCAGCAGGTTACAGGGAGCCACCACTGAAGCTTTCTTT. Translation gives CASRLQGATTEAFF. The chain couples TRBV6-5 to TRBJ1-1; perhaps TRBD1 as D (6 bases). The CDR3 is 14 residues long. Trimming stripped 6 bases from V and 4 bases from J, with 15 bases between. Germline loops: CDR1 MNHEY, CDR2 SVGAGI.

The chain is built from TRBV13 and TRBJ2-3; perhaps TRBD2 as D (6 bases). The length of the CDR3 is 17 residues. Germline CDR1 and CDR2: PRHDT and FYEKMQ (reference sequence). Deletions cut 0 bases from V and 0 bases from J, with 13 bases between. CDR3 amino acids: CASSLGFLGTSTDTQYF. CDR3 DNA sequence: TGTGCCAGCAGCTTAGGCTTCCTGGGGACTAGCACAGATACGCAGTATTTT.

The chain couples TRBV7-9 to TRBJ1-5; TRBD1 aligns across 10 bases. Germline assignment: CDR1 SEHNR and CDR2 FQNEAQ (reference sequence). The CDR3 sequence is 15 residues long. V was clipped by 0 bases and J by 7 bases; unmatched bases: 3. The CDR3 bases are TGTGCCAGCAGCTTAGCGGGACAGGGGCCCCAGCCCCAGCATTTT. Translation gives CASSLAGQGPQPQHF.

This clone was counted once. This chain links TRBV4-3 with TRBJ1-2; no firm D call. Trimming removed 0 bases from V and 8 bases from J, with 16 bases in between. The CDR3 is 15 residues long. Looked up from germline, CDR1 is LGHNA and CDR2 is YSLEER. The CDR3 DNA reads TGCGCCAGCAGCCAAGATCCCTCGTACGGCGGGGGCTACACCTTC. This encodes CASSQDPSYGGGYTF.

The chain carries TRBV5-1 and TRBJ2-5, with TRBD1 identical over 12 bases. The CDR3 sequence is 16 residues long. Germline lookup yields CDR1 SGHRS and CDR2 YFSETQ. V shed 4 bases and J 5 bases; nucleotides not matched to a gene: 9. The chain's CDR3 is CASSAGTGGSGETQYF. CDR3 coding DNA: TGCGCCAGCAGCGCCGGGACAGGGGGCTCGGGGGAGACCCAGTACTTC.

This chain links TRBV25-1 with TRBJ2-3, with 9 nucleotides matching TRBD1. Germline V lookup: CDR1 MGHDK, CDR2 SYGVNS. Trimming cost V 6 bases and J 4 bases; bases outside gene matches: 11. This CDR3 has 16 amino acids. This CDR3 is CASSPGTGKRADTQYF. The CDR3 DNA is TGTGCCAGCAGCCCCGGGACAGGGAAACGAGCAGATACGCAGTATTTT. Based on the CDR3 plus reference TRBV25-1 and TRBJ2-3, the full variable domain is EADIYQTPRYLVIGTGKKITLECSQTMGHDKMYWYQQDPGMELHLIHYSYGVNSTEKGDLSSESTVSRIRTEHFPLTLESARPSHTSQYLCASSPGTGKRADTQYFGPGTRLTVL.

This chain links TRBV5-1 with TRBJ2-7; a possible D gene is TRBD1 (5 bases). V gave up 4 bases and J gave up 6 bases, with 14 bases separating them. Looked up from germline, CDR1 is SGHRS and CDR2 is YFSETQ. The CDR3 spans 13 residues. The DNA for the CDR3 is TGCGCCAGCAGCCCAGACAGCTTGGGCGAGCAGTACTTC. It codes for CASSPDSLGEQYF.

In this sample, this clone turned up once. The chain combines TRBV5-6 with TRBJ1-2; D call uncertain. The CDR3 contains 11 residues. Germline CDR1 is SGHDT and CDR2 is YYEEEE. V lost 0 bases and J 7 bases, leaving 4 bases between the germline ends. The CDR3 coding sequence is TGTGCCAGCAGCTTGGATCTTGGCTACACCTTC. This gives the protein CASSLDLGYTF.

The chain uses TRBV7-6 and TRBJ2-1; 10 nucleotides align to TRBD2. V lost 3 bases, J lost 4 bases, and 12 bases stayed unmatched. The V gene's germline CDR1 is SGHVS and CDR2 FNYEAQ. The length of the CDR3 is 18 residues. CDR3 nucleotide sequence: TGTGCCAGCAGCTTTATCCTTAGCGGGGGGCTTACATACAATGAGCAGTTCTTC. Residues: CASSFILSGGLTYNEQFF.

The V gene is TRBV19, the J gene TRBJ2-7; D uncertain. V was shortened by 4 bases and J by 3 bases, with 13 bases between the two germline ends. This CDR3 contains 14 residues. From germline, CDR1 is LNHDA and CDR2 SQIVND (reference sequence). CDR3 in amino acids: CASSSGINNYEQYF. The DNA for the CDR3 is TGTGCCAGTAGTAGCGGCATCAATAACTACGAGCAGTACTTC.

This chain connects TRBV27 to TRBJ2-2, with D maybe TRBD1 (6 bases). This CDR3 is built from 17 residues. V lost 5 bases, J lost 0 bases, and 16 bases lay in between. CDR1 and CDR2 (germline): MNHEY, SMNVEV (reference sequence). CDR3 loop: CASSPAQWTANTGELFF. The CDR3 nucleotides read TGTGCCAGCAGTCCCGCCCAATGGACAGCGAACACCGGGGAGCTGTTTTTT.

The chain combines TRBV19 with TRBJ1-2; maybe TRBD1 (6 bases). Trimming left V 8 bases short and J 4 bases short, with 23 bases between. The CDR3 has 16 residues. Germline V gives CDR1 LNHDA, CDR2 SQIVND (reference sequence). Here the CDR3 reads CASGPIYEGGSYGYTF. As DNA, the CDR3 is TGTGCCAGTGGACCAATCTACGAGGGGGGGTCCTATGGCTACACCTTC.

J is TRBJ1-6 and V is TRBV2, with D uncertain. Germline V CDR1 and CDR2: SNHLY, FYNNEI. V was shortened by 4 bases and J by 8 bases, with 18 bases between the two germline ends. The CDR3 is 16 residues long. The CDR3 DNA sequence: TGTGCCAGCAGTGGGAGGGTGGGTAAACTATATTCACCCCTCCACTTT. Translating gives CASSGRVGKLYSPLHF.

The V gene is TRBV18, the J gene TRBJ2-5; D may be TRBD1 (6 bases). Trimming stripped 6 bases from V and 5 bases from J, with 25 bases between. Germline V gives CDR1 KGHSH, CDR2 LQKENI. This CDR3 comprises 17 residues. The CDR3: CASSQNTPTGRTETQYF. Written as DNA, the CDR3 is TGTGCCAGCTCCCAAAACACCCCGACAGGACGGACTGAGACCCAGTACTTC.